This T cell receptor beta chain derives from a study of identical twins. Overall study results and limits: Abundant cord blood beta clonotypes carried fewer insertions; memory repertoires showed none. Interpretation of the results relied on cross-sectional statistical analysis and not on following the same donors.

This clonotype was seen at least ten times. Its cognate antigen is unknown. V dropped 8 bases and J dropped 1; count of bases not matched to a gene: 7. Germline V gene lookup returns CDR1 MNHEY and CDR2 SMNVEV (reference sequence). The CDR3 totals 15 residues. cDNA molecules carried unique molecular identifiers, and template switching added a universal primer site. One entry per CDR3 protein results from TCRdb running MiXCR on the 5' RACE reads. The sample lists around 220,000 distinct CDR3 sequences; 10% to 13% were seen once. This chain joins TRBV27 and TRBJ2-2, with TRBD2 identical over 7 bases. The sequence was obtained from a man aged 45 to 65 in good health. Sample: memory T cells sorted from blood. The CDR3 is CASGGGVRNTGELFF. The CDR3 nucleotides are TGTGCCAGCGGGGGAGGGGTCCGGAACACCGGGGAGCTGTTTTTT.